The rows below give T cell receptor beta chains drawn from one sample of a study of CD8 T cells in Susac syndrome. TCRdb reprocessed the immunoSEQ multiplex PCR reads via MiXCR and lists one record per CDR3 protein. The sample holds 100,000 to 150,000 distinct CDR3 sequences, more than 90% seen once. The sequenced material came from CD8+ T cells from PBMCs. The receptors come from a human donor with Susac syndrome. CDR3s include the opening cysteine and the closing phenylalanine or tryptophan.

V | CDR3
TRBV4-1 | CASSQAGGDYNEQFF
TRBV6-4 | CASSPNSEGRSEQYF
TRBV6-2/TRBV6-3 | CASSYNGGQPQHF
TRBV6-6 | CAGGSGSYEQYF
TRBV19 | CASHRFNRVGGYTF
TRBV11-1 | CASSPVSGRGGQPGQETQYF
TRBV27 | CASSLWSAGVIYNEQFF
TRBV5-1 | CASSLPLGDLNTEAFF
TRBV20-1 | CSARDGDRRYEQYF
TRBV27 | CASSMASGGAEETQYF
TRBV28 | CASSDGTSFTSNEQFF
TRBV5-6 | CASSWAGGGFEAFF
TRBV12-3/TRBV12-4 | CASRAGTSDQYF
TRBV6-1 | CASSESVRLNEQFF
TRBV27 | CASSLWPTDTQYF
TRBV30 | CAWTLTDTQYF
TRBV6-2/TRBV6-3 | CASSERLAGGYEQFF
TRBV10-1 | CASSEPGTEAFF
TRBV9 | CASSRDRGPNSPLHF
TRBV3-1 | CASSQHGADSGNTIYF
TRBV19 | CASSLVRNSAQYF
TRBV4-1 | CASSPRTGEIQPQHF
TRBV20-1 | CSARTGGPQETQYF
TRBV12-3/TRBV12-4 | CASSSELDTQYF
TRBV25-1 | CASRIGTGNTEAFF
TRBV7-8 | CASRFRDTDNEQFF
TRBV7-9 | CASSLTAGDYNEQFF
TRBV6-5 | CASSYYGSAYEQYF
TRBV20-1 | CSASSGDTEAFF
TRBV15 | CATRTSGAYEQYF
TRBV7-3 | CASREGATGELFF
TRBV12-3/TRBV12-4 | CASSSRDRDSLGTEAFF
TRBV20-1 | CSAPGGTSGYGYTF
TRBV9 | CASSATDERYEQYF
TRBV24-1 | CATSRDRSTGELFF
TRBV6-2/TRBV6-3 | CASSYPPGEAFF
TRBV9 | CASSVALGADNNEQFF
TRBV12-3/TRBV12-4 | CASTSPGSSADTQYF
TRBV20-1 | CSAHPPGAGIDYGYTF
TRBV7-8 | CASSWTGWTEGFGKLFF
TRBV10-3 | CAMTSGSKDEQYF
TRBV21-1 | CASSSPSGLAAYEQYF
TRBV6-4 | CASSDGGRQVDTQYF
TRBV4-3 | CASSPGGQELYGYTF
TRBV20-1 | CSARELAGAPYEQYF
TRBV2 | CASSGAAGELFF
TRBV27 | CASSFYPGHVSDQPQHF